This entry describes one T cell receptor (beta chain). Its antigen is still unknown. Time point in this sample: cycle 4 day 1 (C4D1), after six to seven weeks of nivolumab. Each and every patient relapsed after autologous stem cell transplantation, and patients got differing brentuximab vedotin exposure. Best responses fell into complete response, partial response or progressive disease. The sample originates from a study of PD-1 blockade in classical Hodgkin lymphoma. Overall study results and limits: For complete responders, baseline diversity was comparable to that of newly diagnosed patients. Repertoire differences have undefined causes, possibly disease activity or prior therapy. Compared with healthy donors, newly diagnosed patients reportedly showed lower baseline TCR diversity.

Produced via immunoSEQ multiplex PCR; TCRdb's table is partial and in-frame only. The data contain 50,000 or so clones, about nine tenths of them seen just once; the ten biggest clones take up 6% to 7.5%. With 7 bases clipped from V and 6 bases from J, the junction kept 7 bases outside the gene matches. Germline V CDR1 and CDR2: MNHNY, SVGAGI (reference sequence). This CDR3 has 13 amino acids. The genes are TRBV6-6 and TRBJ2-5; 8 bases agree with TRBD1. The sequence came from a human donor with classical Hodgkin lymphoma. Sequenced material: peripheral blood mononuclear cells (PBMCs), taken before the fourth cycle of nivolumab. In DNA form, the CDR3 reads TGTGCCAGCACCCCGACAGGGGAACAGACCCAGTACTTC. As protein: CASTPTGEQTQYF.